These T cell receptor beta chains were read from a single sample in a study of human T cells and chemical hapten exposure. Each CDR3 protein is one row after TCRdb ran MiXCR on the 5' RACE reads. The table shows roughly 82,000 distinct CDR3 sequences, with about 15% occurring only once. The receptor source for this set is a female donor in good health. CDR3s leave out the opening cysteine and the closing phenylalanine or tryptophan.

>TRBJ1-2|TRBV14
ASSQAGAAGYT
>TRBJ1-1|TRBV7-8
ASSSHGRKRNTEAF
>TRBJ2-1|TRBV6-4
ASRREGQGYNEQF
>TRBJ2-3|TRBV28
ASSSGLDGDTQY
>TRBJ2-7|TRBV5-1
ASSWGQGNVEQY
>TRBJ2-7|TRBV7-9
ASSIPGPSYEQY
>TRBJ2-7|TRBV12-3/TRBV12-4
ASRGPRGLEQY
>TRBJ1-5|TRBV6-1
ASSIDNSNQPQH
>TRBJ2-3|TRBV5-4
ASSLEPLAGGLNRGY
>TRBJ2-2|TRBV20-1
SARDLKAGLANTGELF
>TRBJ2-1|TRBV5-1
ASNGLAGVNEQF
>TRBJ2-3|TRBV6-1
ASRGLADPTDTQY
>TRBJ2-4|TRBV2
ASSPGLAGGGRHIQY
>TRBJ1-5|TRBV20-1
SAIRGNNQPQH
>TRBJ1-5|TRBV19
ASSSQQGNQPQH
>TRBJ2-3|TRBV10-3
AVHRDPQNTQY
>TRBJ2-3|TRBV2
ASTRMASGSDTQY
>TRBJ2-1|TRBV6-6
ASSGQGLGYNEQF
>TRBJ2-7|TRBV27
ASRYLEGSGY
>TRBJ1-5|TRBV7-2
ASSLFPTGIQPQH
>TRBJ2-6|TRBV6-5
ASRTGPYRRDSGANVLT
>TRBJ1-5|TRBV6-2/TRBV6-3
ASSYDRDLGNQPQH
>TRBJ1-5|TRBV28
ASPPRGEASHQPQH
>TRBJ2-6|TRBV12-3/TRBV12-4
AISGDRGYSGANVLT
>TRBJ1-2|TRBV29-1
SVAPVDRSIGYT
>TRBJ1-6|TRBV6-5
ASSYSFNNSPLN
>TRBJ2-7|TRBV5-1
ASSFGDWTYEQY
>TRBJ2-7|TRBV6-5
ASSTRTGGPYEQY
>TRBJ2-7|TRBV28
ASSSPDRYEQY
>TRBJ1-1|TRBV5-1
ATRGDRGLSTEAF
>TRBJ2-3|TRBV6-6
ASSARASGGRKETDTQY
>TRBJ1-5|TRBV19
ASTQGPYQPQH
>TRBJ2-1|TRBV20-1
SAKTSPYNEQF
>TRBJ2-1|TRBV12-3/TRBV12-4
ASSLGDPGAGYEQF
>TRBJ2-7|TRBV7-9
ASSLDGSSYEQY
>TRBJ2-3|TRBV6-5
ASRSLGGGQNTQY
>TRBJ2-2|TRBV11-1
ASSFSSGSGTGELF
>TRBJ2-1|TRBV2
ASSAFGYNEQF
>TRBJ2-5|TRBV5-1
ASSLGTSQETQY
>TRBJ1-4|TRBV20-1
SARDATEAGEKLF
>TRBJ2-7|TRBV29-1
SVGQGSVGQY
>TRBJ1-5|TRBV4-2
ASSHTGGAGNQPQH
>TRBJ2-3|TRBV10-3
AIGGDFTTDTQY
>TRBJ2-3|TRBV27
ASSLNRASGGALRGTDTQY
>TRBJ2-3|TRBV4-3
ASSQDHLGGPVLDTQY
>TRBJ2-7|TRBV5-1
ASSLEAAYEQY
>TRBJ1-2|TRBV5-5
ASSTDRHGGYT
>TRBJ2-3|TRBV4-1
ASSQVLGLAGAVGTDTQY
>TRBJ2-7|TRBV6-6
ASSAPGTGSNEQY
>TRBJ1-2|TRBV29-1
SVVPSRKLNYGYT
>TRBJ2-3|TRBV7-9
ASSSTPPAGLTDTQY
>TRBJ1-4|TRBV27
ASRERGGRKLF
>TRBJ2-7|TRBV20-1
SAETSGVYEQY
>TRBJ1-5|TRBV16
ASSQETGTHFNQPQH
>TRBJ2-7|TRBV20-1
SAHPGLAGRY
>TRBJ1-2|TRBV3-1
ASSLSTSNYGYT
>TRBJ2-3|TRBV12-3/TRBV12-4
ASSFTGAGEDTQY
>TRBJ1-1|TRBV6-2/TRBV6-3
ASSYSKWTENTEAF
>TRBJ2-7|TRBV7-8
ASTDRAYEQY
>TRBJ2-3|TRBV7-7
ASSPLAVRHTDTQY